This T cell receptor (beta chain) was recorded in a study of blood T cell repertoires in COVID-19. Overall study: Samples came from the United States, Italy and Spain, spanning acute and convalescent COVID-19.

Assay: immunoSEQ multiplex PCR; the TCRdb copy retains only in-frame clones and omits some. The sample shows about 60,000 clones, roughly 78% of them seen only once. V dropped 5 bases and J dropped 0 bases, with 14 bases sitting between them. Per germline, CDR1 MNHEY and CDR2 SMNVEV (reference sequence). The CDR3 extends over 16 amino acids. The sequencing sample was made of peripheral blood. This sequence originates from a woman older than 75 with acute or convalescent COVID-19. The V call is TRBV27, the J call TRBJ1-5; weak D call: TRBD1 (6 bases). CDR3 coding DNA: TGTGCCAGCAGTCACCTTACAGGGTTTAGCAATCAGCCCCAGCATTTT. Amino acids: CASSHLTGFSNQPQHF.